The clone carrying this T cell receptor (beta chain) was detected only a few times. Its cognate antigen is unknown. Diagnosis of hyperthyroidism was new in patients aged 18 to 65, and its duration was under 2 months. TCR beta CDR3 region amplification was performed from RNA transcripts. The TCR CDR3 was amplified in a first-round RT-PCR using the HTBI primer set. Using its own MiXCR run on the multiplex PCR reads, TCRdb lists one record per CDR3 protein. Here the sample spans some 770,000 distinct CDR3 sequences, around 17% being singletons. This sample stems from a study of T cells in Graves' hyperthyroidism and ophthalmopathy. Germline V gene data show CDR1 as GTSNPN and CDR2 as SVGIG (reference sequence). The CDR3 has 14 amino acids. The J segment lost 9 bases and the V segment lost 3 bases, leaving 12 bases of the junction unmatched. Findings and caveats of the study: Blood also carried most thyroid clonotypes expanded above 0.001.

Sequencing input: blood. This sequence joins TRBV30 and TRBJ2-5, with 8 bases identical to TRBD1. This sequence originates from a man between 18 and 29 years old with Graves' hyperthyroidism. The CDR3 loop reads CAWRNTGGRRAQYF. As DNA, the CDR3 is TGTGCCTGGAGAAACACAGGGGGGAGGAGGGCCCAGTACTTC.